The 27 T cell receptor beta chains listed next were all sequenced from one sample in a study of cytotoxic CD8 clonotypes in ibrutinib-treated CLL. Repertoires were generated with immunoSEQ multiplex PCR, while TCRdb's copy carries only in-frame clones and drops some. The repertoire includes approximately 45,000 clones, under 75% of them detected once, and roughly 12% sits in the top ten. This sample comprised PBMCs, obtained after 12 months of ibrutinib treatment. All receptors come from a human donor with chronic lymphocytic leukemia.

The rearrangement uses TRBV5-1 and TRBJ2-5; TRBD1 agrees at 7 bases. V was clipped by 0 bases and J by 11 bases; unmatched bases: 13. CDR1 is SGHRS and CDR2 is YFSETQ in the germline V gene. CDR3 length equals 15 residues. This CDR3 is CASSLDGRGFGEQYF. DNA of the CDR3: TGCGCCAGCAGCTTGGATGGCAGGGGGTTTGGGGAACAGTACTTC.

The chain employs TRBV27 and TRBJ2-4, with D maybe TRBD2 (6 bases). The CDR3 extends over 14 amino acids. Trimming pared 6 bases from V and 0 bases from J, leaving 9 bases between. The germline CDR1 and CDR2 sequences are MNHEY and SMNVEV (reference sequence). Here the CDR3 DNA reads TGTGCCAGCAGGGCCGGGGGAGCCAAAAACATTCAGTACTTC. Translating gives CASRAGGAKNIQYF.

This clone was seen just once. In nucleotides, the CDR3 is TGCGCCAGCAGCCAAGGATACGGGACAGGGAACACTGAAGCTTTCTTT. Translation: CASSQGYGTGNTEAFF. The V and J genes are TRBV4-1 and TRBJ1-1; 8 bases are shared with TRBD1. Germline V gives CDR1 MGHRA, CDR2 YSYEKL. The CDR3 is made up of 16 amino acids. V dropped 1 base and J dropped 1; count of bases not matched to a gene: 5.

This clone was seen more than once but under ten times. J is TRBJ1-2 and V is TRBV18; tentatively, D is TRBD1 (6 bases). From germline, CDR1 is KGHSH and CDR2 LQKENI. The CDR3 runs 15 residues. V was pared by 1 base and J by 4 bases, with 13 bases between. Here the CDR3 reads CASSPRDTGIYGYTF. In DNA, the CDR3 is TGTGCCAGCTCACCACGGGACACCGGTATCTATGGCTACACCTTC.

The rearrangement joins TRBV11-2 to TRBJ1-4; 8 positions match TRBD1. The CDR3 covers 16 residues. Germline CDR1 SGHAT, CDR2 FQNNGV. Losses at the gene ends were 5 bases for V and 1 base for J; bases not matched to a gene: 6. The CDR3 loop reads CASSRQGIETNEKLFF. CDR3 nucleotide sequence: TGTGCCAGCAGCAGACAGGGGATTGAAACTAATGAAAAACTGTTTTTT.

This clone was seen repeatedly, ten times or more. Additional DNA sequences in this sample encode the identical CDR3. The V gene is TRBV27, the J gene TRBJ1-5; 8 positions agree with TRBD1. Germline V lookup: CDR1 MNHEY, CDR2 SMNVEV (reference sequence). V trimming: 6 bases; J trimming: 1 base; junction bases outside the gene matches: 8. The CDR3 extends over 16 amino acids. The CDR3 reads CASRPTGGRSNQPQHF. The CDR3 region has the DNA TGTGCCAGCAGGCCCACAGGGGGACGGAGCAATCAGCCCCAGCATTTT.

This clone was counted only a few times. The gene calls are TRBV5-6 and TRBJ1-1; TRBD1 agrees at 7 bases. The V gene's germline CDR1 is SGHDT and CDR2 YYEEEE. V was clipped by 4 bases and J by 1 base; unmatched bases: 7. The CDR3 runs to 15 residues. Here the CDR3 DNA reads TGTGCCAGCAGCCCGTACAGGACAGGGAACACTGAAGCTTTCTTT. It translates to CASSPYRTGNTEAFF. The whole variable domain, filled in from reference TRBV5-6 and TRBJ1-1, reads DAGVTQSPTHLIKTRGQQVTLRCSPKSGHDTVSWYQQALGQGPQFIFQYYEEEERQRGNFPDRFSGHQFPNYSSELNVNALLLGDSALYLCASSPYRTGNTEAFFGQGTRLTVV.

This clone was seen more than once but under ten times. The chain combines TRBV5-1 with TRBJ1-5; D perhaps matches TRBD1 (6 bases). This CDR3 has 14 amino acids. Per the germline V gene, CDR1 is SGHRS and CDR2 is YFSETQ. The V end was cut by 2 bases, the J end by 3 bases, with 9 bases between. The CDR3 nucleotides read TGCGCCAGCAGCTTTACAGGGCTCAATCAGCCCCAGCATTTT. This sequence encodes CASSFTGLNQPQHF.

The chain uses TRBV5-1 and TRBJ2-7, with TRBD1 as a possible D gene (5 bases). The germline gives CDR1 SGHRS, CDR2 YFSETQ. The CDR3 has 14 residues. V was cut by 0 bases and J by 6 bases, with 13 bases left in between. The CDR3 loop is CASSLAGREGEQYF. CDR3 DNA sequence: TGCGCCAGCAGCTTGGCGGGCAGGGAAGGCGAGCAGTACTTC.

CDR3 residues: CASSEAGNSGGAGDTQYF. CDR3 nucleotide sequence: TGTGCCAGCAGTGAAGCGGGGAATAGCGGGGGGGCCGGAGATACGCAGTATTTT. The chain links TRBV2 to TRBJ2-3, with 11 bases identical to TRBD2. The junction had 10 bases not matched to a gene; V was cut back by 0 bases and J by 5 bases. Looked up from germline, CDR1 is SNHLY and CDR2 is FYNNEI. The CDR3 covers 18 residues.

Concerning this clone: The sample contains more than one DNA sequence encoding this CDR3. This chain uses TRBV5-1 with TRBJ1-1; perhaps TRBD1 as D (6 bases). This CDR3 comprises 12 residues. Deletions cut 7 bases from V and 4 bases from J, with 11 bases between. From germline, CDR1 is SGHRS and CDR2 YFSETQ. This CDR3 is CASATGSTEAFF. DNA for the CDR3: TGCGCCAGCGCCACAGGGAGCACTGAAGCTTTCTTT. Supplemented by reference TRBV5-1 and TRBJ1-1, the full variable domain reads KAGVTQTPRYLIKTRGQQVTLSCSPISGHRSVSWYQQTPGQGLQFLFEYFSETQRNKGNFPGRFSGRQFSNSRSEMNVSTLELGDSALYLCASATGSTEAFFGQGTRLTVV.

This clone was seen only a few times. A junction end diverges from the germline sequence, so it may reflect a read error. This chain connects TRBV27 to TRBJ1-5; the D is unclear. Germline assignment: CDR1 MNHEY and CDR2 SMNVEV (reference sequence). This CDR3 is built from 12 residues. CDR3 sequence: CASSLIGEPQHF. The DNA for the CDR3 is TGTGCCAGTAGTTTGATCGGGGAGCCCCAGCATTTT.

V usage is TRBV6-5 and J usage is TRBJ1-2; D perhaps matches TRBD1 (6 bases). V lost 5 bases to trimming and J lost 5 bases, with 12 bases between them. This CDR3 comprises 13 residues. Germline V gene data show CDR1 as MNHEY and CDR2 as SVGAGI. The CDR3 spells CASSTQGLYGYTF. CDR3 in DNA: TGTGCCAGCAGTACCCAGGGGCTTTATGGCTACACCTTC.

The chain has TRBV18 and TRBJ2-3, with 8 bases identical to TRBD2. The CDR3 loop spans 15 amino acids. Germline V gives CDR1 KGHSH, CDR2 LQKENI. Trimming cost V 5 bases and J 4 bases; bases outside gene matches: 8. CDR3: CASSSSGGPADTQYF. Here the CDR3 DNA reads TGTGCCAGCTCATCATCGGGGGGGCCGGCAGATACGCAGTATTTT.

V gene TRBV7-2 combines with J gene TRBJ2-1, with 9 bases lining up with TRBD2. CDR3 length: 16 residues. V was clipped by 5 bases and J by 0 bases; unmatched bases: 5. Germline V lookup: CDR1 SGHTA, CDR2 FQGNSA. The CDR3 here is CASSGSGGSSYNEQFF. The CDR3 DNA sequence: TGTGCCAGCAGCGGGAGCGGGGGGAGCTCCTACAATGAGCAGTTCTTC.

The CDR3, as DNA: TGTGCCACCAGCAGAATCCGGACAGGTCAAGAGACCCAGTACTTC. Translating gives CATSRIRTGQETQYF. V is TRBV15 and J is TRBJ2-5; 7 bases align to TRBD1. Germline V gene data show CDR1 as LNHNV and CDR2 as YYDKDF (reference sequence). This CDR3 spans 15 amino acids. With 2 bases clipped from V and 2 bases from J, the junction kept 5 bases outside the gene matches.

This sequence joins TRBV7-9 and TRBJ1-1; 8 nucleotides match TRBD1. CDR1 and CDR2 (germline): SEHNR, FQNEAQ (reference sequence). V lost 5 bases to trimming and J lost 5 bases; unmatched junction nucleotides: 10. The CDR3 runs 15 residues. The CDR3 DNA reads as TGTGCCAGCAGCCTAGGACAGGGAGTATGGACTGAAGCTTTCTTT. This encodes CASSLGQGVWTEAFF.

This clone occurred a few times. The chain recombines TRBV5-1 with TRBJ2-1, with 8 bases that match TRBD2. The CDR3 covers 15 residues. The V and J ends lost 3 bases and 4 bases, in that order; junction bases with no gene match: 6. CDR1 and CDR2 (germline): SGHRS, YFSETQ. The CDR3 loop reads CASSYTGGKYNEQFF. CDR3 bases: TGCGCCAGCAGCTATACGGGGGGGAAGTACAATGAGCAGTTCTTC.

This chain links TRBV18 with TRBJ2-7; TRBD1 matches 9 bases. Germline V gene lookup returns CDR1 KGHSH and CDR2 LQKENI. The CDR3 sequence is 17 residues long. Unmatched junction bases numbered 10, after V lost 4 bases and J lost 0 bases. The CDR3 sequence is CASSQGQGLSSSYEQYF. The CDR3 nucleotides read TGTGCCAGCTCACAAGGACAGGGGTTATCGAGCTCCTACGAGCAGTACTTC.

The rearrangement joins TRBV14 to TRBJ1-2; D gene ambiguous. The V gene's germline CDR1 is SGHDN and CDR2 FVKESK. The CDR3 length is 12 residues. V was trimmed by 4 bases and J by 7 bases, leaving 10 bases between them. The CDR3 bases are TGTGCCAGCAGCCTCGGGAGGGCTGGCTACACCTTC. Its protein product is CASSLGRAGYTF.

This clone was counted between two and nine times. The rearrangement joins TRBV2 to TRBJ1-6; a weak D match, TRBD1 (5 bases). V was pared by 6 bases and J by 2 bases, with 14 bases between. This CDR3 comprises 16 residues. Germline loops: CDR1 SNHLY, CDR2 FYNNEI. CDR3 nucleotides: TGTGCCAGCAGACAACGACAGAACGCCTATAATTCACCCCTCCACTTT. Its protein product is CASRQRQNAYNSPLHF.

This rearrangement joins TRBV28 to TRBJ1-6; D unresolved. Germline V lookup: CDR1 MDHEN, CDR2 SYDVKM. The V end lost 3 bases, the J end lost 7 bases, and 16 bases lay between the germline ends. The CDR3 has 16 residues. Written as DNA, the CDR3 is TGTGCCAGCAGTTTGGCAGGCCACCCAAAAAATTCACCCCTCCACTTT. Protein: CASSLAGHPKNSPLHF.

This chain uses TRBV4-1 with TRBJ2-7; D gene uncertain. Trimming removed 3 bases from V and 2 bases from J, with 14 bases in between. This CDR3 has 15 residues. CDR1 and CDR2 from the germline V gene are MGHRA and YSYEKL. The CDR3 DNA reads TGCGCCAGCAGCCACCAAGGTGTCAGTACCTACGAGCAGTACTTC. The encoded protein is CASSHQGVSTYEQYF.

This chain uses TRBV11-2 with TRBJ2-3; D is undetermined. Trimming removed 0 bases at V and 9 bases at J, with 7 bases between. Germline lookup yields CDR1 SGHAT and CDR2 FQNNGV. This CDR3 has 12 residues. The CDR3 DNA is TGTGCCAGCAGCTTAGAGAAGGCCACGCAGTATTTT. It specifies CASSLEKATQYF.

This sequence joins TRBV19 and TRBJ2-7; D unresolved. The CDR3 has 15 amino acids. V shed 6 bases and J shed 2 bases, with 17 bases lying between them. The germline V gene has CDR1 LNHDA and CDR2 SQIVND (reference sequence). The CDR3 reads CASSQHLEWAYEQYF. The CDR3 DNA reads as TGTGCCAGTAGCCAACACTTGGAGTGGGCCTACGAGCAGTACTTC.

The J gene is TRBJ2-1, the V gene TRBV10-3; TRBD2 agrees at 15 bases. Germline V lookup: CDR1 ENHRY, CDR2 SYGVKD. This CDR3 contains 19 residues. V lost 3 bases, J lost 0 bases, and 6 bases stayed unmatched. The CDR3, as DNA: TGTGCCATCAGTGATCCGGGACTAGCGGGGGGCAGCTCCTACAATGAGCAGTTCTTC. Its protein is CAISDPGLAGGSSYNEQFF.

The J gene is TRBJ2-4, the V gene TRBV7-8; D unclear. The CDR3 is 16 amino acids. CDR1 and CDR2 from the germline V gene are SGHVS and FQNEAQ. The V end lost 3 bases, the J end lost 2 bases, and 14 bases lay between the germline ends. CDR3 in amino acids: CASSFSLGPPKNIQYF. The CDR3, as DNA: TGTGCCAGCAGCTTCTCCCTCGGACCCCCCAAAAACATTCAGTACTTC.